Listed here is a single T cell receptor (beta chain). As yet, its antigen is unknown. Peptide-pool stimulation followed by sequencing identified expanded antigen-specific CD4+ clonotypes in the ViraFEST assay. Culturing for roughly 10 days preceded CD4+ T cell isolation. Neither prior SARS-CoV-2 infection nor positive nucleocapsid antibodies were present in the vaccine recipients. Germline CDR1 is SNHLY and CDR2 is FYNNEI. J gave up 10 bases and V 5 bases, and 9 bases lay outside the gene matches. This CDR3 is built from 14 residues. The sample originates from a study of vaccination effects on CD4 cells after COVID-19. TCRdb's copy holds only in-frame clones and misses some; the assay was immunoSEQ multiplex PCR. The table shows about 43,000 clones, with just over 75% occurring only once.

The material was CD4+ T cells from PBMCs cultured with SARS-CoV-2 spike peptides, obtained before COVID-19 vaccination. V gene TRBV2 combines with J gene TRBJ1-4; TRBD1 agrees at 8 bases. This receptor was taken from a human donor who received a COVID-19 vaccine. The CDR3 nucleotides read TGTGCCAGCAGTACAGGGGGGGAAATCGGAAAACTGTTTTTT. It specifies CASSTGGEIGKLFF.